Listed below are T cell receptor beta chains from one sample, sequenced in a study of CD8 T cells in Susac syndrome. MiXCR, run by TCRdb on the immunoSEQ multiplex PCR reads, gives a single entry per CDR3 protein. This sample carries about 130,000 distinct CDR3 sequences, 90% to 95% of them seen once, and the ten largest clones take roughly 0.11%. The sequenced material came from CD4+ T cells from PBMCs. The origin of the receptors is a human donor in good health. Each CDR3 is given with its conserved first and last residue. A D gene is named only where the DNA matches it firmly. A row's size may be missing; if present it is once, few, many or a size class.

J gene,D gene,V gene,clone size,CDR3 DNA,CDR3 protein
TRBJ2-7,TRBD1,TRBV2,NA,TGTGCCAGCGGACAGGGGGCCTACGAGCAGTACTTC,CASGQGAYEQYF
TRBJ1-4,NA,TRBV3-1,NA,TGTGCCAGCAGCCATCCCGGTGGGGGGAAACTGTTTTTT,CASSHPGGGKLFF
TRBJ2-7,NA,TRBV3-1,NA,TGTGCCAGCAGCCTTTTAGCCGTTCCCCACGAGCAGTACTTC,CASSLLAVPHEQYF
TRBJ1-1,NA,TRBV12-3/TRBV12-4,NA,TGTGCCAGCAATCGGGAAAGGAACACTGAAGCTTTCTTT,CASNRERNTEAFF
TRBJ2-6,NA,TRBV12-3/TRBV12-4,few,TGTGCCAGCAGTTTAGACAGCTCTGGGGCCAACGTCCTGACTTTC,CASSLDSSGANVLTF
TRBJ2-6,NA,TRBV7-2,NA,TGTGCCAGCAGCTTAGGGGCACTAACACGCTCTGGGGCCAACGTCCTGACTTTC,CASSLGALTRSGANVLTF
TRBJ2-5,NA,TRBV12-3/TRBV12-4,NA,TGTGCCAGCCTAGGGGGACAAGAGACCCAGTACTTC,CASLGGQETQYF
TRBJ2-7,TRBD2,TRBV12-3/TRBV12-4,NA,TGTGCCAGCAGACTAGCGGGAGGTTGGGAGCAGTACTTC,CASRLAGGWEQYF
TRBJ1-5,TRBD1,TRBV12-3/TRBV12-4,NA,TGTGCCAGCAGTCAGGACAGGACGAAGGGGCCCCAGCATTTT,CASSQDRTKGPQHF
TRBJ1-1,TRBD1,TRBV5-6,NA,TGTGCCAGCAGCTTGTGGGACAGGGAAAGAGGTGAAGCTTTCTTT,CASSLWDRERGEAFF
TRBJ2-2,TRBD1,TRBV30,NA,TGTGCCTGGAGTAGGGGACAGGGGACCACCGGGGAGCTGTTTTTT,CAWSRGQGTTGELFF
TRBJ2-1,TRBD1,TRBV3-1,NA,TGTGCCAGCAGCCGCGGACAGGGTGACTATGAGCAGTTCTTC,CASSRGQGDYEQFF
TRBJ2-3,TRBD2,TRBV3-1,NA,TGTGCCAGCAGCCAAGAATTAACTAGCGGGAGAGCCACAGATACGCAGTATTTT,CASSQELTSGRATDTQYF
TRBJ2-1,TRBD2,TRBV5-1,NA,TGCGCCAGCAGCTCTGGGACTAGCGGGAGCTACAATGAGCAGTTCTTC,CASSSGTSGSYNEQFF
TRBJ2-1,TRBD2,TRBV5-1,NA,TGCGCCAGCAGCTTAACTAGCGGGAGCTCCTACAATGAGCAGTTCTTC,CASSLTSGSSYNEQFF
TRBJ2-7,TRBD2,TRBV28,NA,TGTGCCAGCAGTCCTGGACTAGCGGGAGTACACGAGCAGTACTTC,CASSPGLAGVHEQYF
TRBJ2-1,NA,TRBV30,NA,TGTGCCTGGAGTGTAAGAAAGGGGGGCACCTACAATGAGCAGTTCTTC,CAWSVRKGGTYNEQFF
TRBJ2-3,NA,TRBV14,NA,TGTGCCAGCAGCCATGTCCCAGATACGCAGTATTTT,CASSHVPDTQYF
TRBJ1-2,NA,TRBV5-1,once,TGCGCCAGCAGCTTGGTGGCGGGGGCGACGGGTGGCTACACCTTC,CASSLVAGATGGYTF
TRBJ2-7,NA,TRBV4-1,NA,TGCGCCAGCAGCCATGAATGGCCGAGGAGTATCAACGAGCAGTACTTC,CASSHEWPRSINEQYF
TRBJ2-6,TRBD1,TRBV28,NA,TGTGCCAGCGGGACAGCTAAAATCCTTGGGGCCAACGTCCTGACTTTC,CASGTAKILGANVLTF
TRBJ2-4,TRBD2,TRBV3-1,NA,TGTGCCAGCAGCCCCGGACTAGCGGGCCGAAACATTCAGTACTTC,CASSPGLAGRNIQYF
TRBJ2-3,NA,TRBV3-1,NA,TGTGCCAGCAGCTTTAACGAGGAGGGAGCCCGGAGAGGGCAGTATTTT,CASSFNEEGARRGQYF
TRBJ1-5,NA,TRBV28,NA,TGTGCCAGCAGTTTGACCCCAGTAATCCAGCCCCAGCATTTT,CASSLTPVIQPQHF
TRBJ2-2,NA,TRBV6-5,NA,TGTGCCAGCAGTTACGGCAGGAGGAACACCGGGGAGCTGTTTTTT,CASSYGRRNTGELFF
TRBJ1-1,NA,TRBV3-1,NA,TGTGCCAGCAGCCGAACCACAGTAGGGAACACTGAAGCTTTCTTT,CASSRTTVGNTEAFF
TRBJ2-7,NA,TRBV3-1,NA,TGTGCCAGCAGCCAAGGGCTTCGGGAGTACTTC,CASSQGLREYF
TRBJ1-4,TRBD1,TRBV5-4,NA,TGTGCCAGCAGCCCTCGGGGAGGGACAGAAAAAGAAAAACTGTTTTTT,CASSPRGGTEKEKLFF
TRBJ2-1,NA,TRBV14,NA,TGTGCCAGCAGCCTCCCCCGGAGGGCCTACAATGAGCAGTTCTTC,CASSLPRRAYNEQFF
TRBJ2-3,TRBD2,TRBV27,NA,TGTGCCACCAAGTTTTTAAGTCGGGAGGGGCCAGATACGCAGTATTTT,CATKFLSREGPDTQYF
TRBJ2-1,TRBD2,TRBV12-3/TRBV12-4,NA,TGTGCCAGCAGGGTACTAGCGGGAGGACACTACAATGAGCAGTTCTTC,CASRVLAGGHYNEQFF
TRBJ2-1,TRBD2,TRBV18,NA,TGTGCCAGCTCTCTAGCGGGAAAAATGAATGAGCAGTTCTTC,CASSLAGKMNEQFF
TRBJ2-1,TRBD2,TRBV27,NA,TGTGCCAGCAGTACGCTAGCGGGAGGGCCCATCAATGAGCAGTTCTTC,CASSTLAGGPINEQFF
TRBJ2-5,NA,TRBV2,NA,TGTGCCAGCAGTCCAGCCCCCGGGGCCCGAGAGACCCAGTACTTC,CASSPAPGARETQYF
TRBJ1-3,TRBD1,TRBV5-1,NA,TGCGCCAGCAGCTTGGACGACGTTACAGGGGTTAGAAACACCATATATTTT,CASSLDDVTGVRNTIYF
TRBJ2-2,NA,TRBV14,once,TGTGCCAGCAGCCATTGGAAGGACAGTTCGAACACCGGGGAGCTGTTTTTT,CASSHWKDSSNTGELFF
TRBJ2-4,NA,TRBV29-1,NA,TGCAGCGTTGGGGGGGACTCCCAAAACATTCAGTACTTC,CSVGGDSQNIQYF
TRBJ2-2,NA,TRBV18,NA,TGTGCCAGCTCACCATCCCTAATCAACACCGGGGAGCTGTTTTTT,CASSPSLINTGELFF
TRBJ2-7,TRBD2,TRBV7-2,NA,TGTGCCAGCAGCTTAGTCTGGGGGAGGGCAGACGAGCAGTACTTC,CASSLVWGRADEQYF
TRBJ2-5,TRBD1,TRBV7-9,NA,TGTGCCAGCAGCTCGCCACGACAGGGCGGTGGGGAGACCCAGTACTTC,CASSSPRQGGGETQYF
TRBJ2-1,TRBD2,TRBV29-1,NA,TGCAGCGTTGAGTTCCTAGCGGGAGCTCCCTACAATGAGCAGTTCTTC,CSVEFLAGAPYNEQFF
TRBJ2-3,NA,TRBV29-1,NA,TGCAGCGTTGAACCCTTATCAGATACGCAGTATTTT,CSVEPLSDTQYF
TRBJ1-5,NA,TRBV25-1,NA,TGTGCCAGCAGTGAAGGGGGATTACAGCATTTT,CASSEGGLQHF
TRBJ2-7,TRBD2,TRBV6-5,NA,TGTGCCAGCAGTAACCCCCTAGGACTAGCGGGAGGGCCCCCCCCCGAGCAGTACTTC,CASSNPLGLAGGPPPEQYF
TRBJ2-7,NA,TRBV27,NA,TGTGCCAGCGCTATACCGACAGGCCAGCTCTCTTACGAGCAGTACTTC,CASAIPTGQLSYEQYF
TRBJ2-3,NA,TRBV25-1,NA,TGTGCCAGCACCTCGGGGCCGCCAGATACGCAGTATTTT,CASTSGPPDTQYF
TRBJ2-1,TRBD2,TRBV3-1,NA,TGTGCCAGCACTCTCATCGGGGGGACCAATGAGCAGTTCTTC,CASTLIGGTNEQFF
TRBJ2-5,NA,TRBV2,NA,TGTGCCAGCGGGACCGCGGCAGAGACCCAGTACTTC,CASGTAAETQYF
TRBJ2-2,NA,TRBV4-1,NA,TGCGCCAGCAGCCAGAAAGGTTTGCGCGGGGAGCTGTTTTTT,CASSQKGLRGELFF
TRBJ1-1,NA,TRBV7-9,NA,TGTGCCAGCAGCCCGAGGCTGGTTGGCAGGAACACTGAAGCTTTCTTT,CASSPRLVGRNTEAFF
TRBJ1-6,NA,TRBV27,NA,TGTGCCAGCAACGTCCAGGGGCGGATTACTTCACCCCTCCACTTT,CASNVQGRITSPLHF
TRBJ2-3,NA,TRBV6-5,once,TGTGCCAGCAGTTACTTTGGGGCCGGCGGGGCAGATACGCAGTATTTT,CASSYFGAGGADTQYF
TRBJ1-5,NA,TRBV19,NA,TGTGCCAGTAGTGCAGGAGAGCCCCAGCATTTT,CASSAGEPQHF
TRBJ2-2,NA,TRBV12-3/TRBV12-4,NA,TGTGCCAGCAGTCCCGTGGGGGAGCTGTTTTTT,CASSPVGELFF
TRBJ2-6,NA,TRBV4-1,NA,TGCGCCAGCAGCCAAGCAGGTCTACCCAACGTCCTGACTTTC,CASSQAGLPNVLTF
TRBJ1-3,NA,TRBV3-1,NA,TGTGCCAGCAGCCTCGAGGGAACCTCTGGAAACACCATATATTTT,CASSLEGTSGNTIYF
TRBJ2-7,TRBD1,TRBV27,NA,TGTGCCAGCTTACGGGGGACAGGGGATTCGCGCGAGCAGTACTTC,CASLRGTGDSREQYF
TRBJ2-5,NA,TRBV6-5,NA,TGTGCCAGCAGTTCTCGGGCAGTCCAAGAGACCCAGTACTTC,CASSSRAVQETQYF
TRBJ2-1,NA,TRBV5-1,NA,TGCGCCAGCAGCTTGTCATTGGGGGCTGGCAATGAGCAGTTCTTC,CASSLSLGAGNEQFF